One sample yielded the 16 T cell receptor beta chains listed below, sequenced in a study of neurological immune-mediated disorders. MiXCR, applied by TCRdb to the 5' RACE reads, yields one record per CDR3 protein. Among 120,000 or so distinct CDR3 sequences listed, 3% to 3.5% were seen once. Sequencing was done on a sample of PBMCs. The receptors were sampled from a woman in her 30s with multiple sclerosis.

This clonotype turned up a few times. The chain uses TRBV19 and TRBJ2-7, with 11 bases identical to TRBD2. CDR3 size: 14 residues. J lost 2 bases, V lost 6 bases, and 3 bases had no gene match. Germline V gene data show CDR1 as LNHDA and CDR2 as SQIVND (reference sequence). DNA of the CDR3: TGTGCCAGTAGGACTAGCGGGGAGACCTACGAGCAGTACTTC. Residues: CASRTSGETYEQYF.

Ten or more counts support this clonotype. This chain uses TRBV27 with TRBJ2-7; D is perhaps TRBD1 or TRBD2 (5 bases each). CDR1 is MNHEY and CDR2 is SMNVEV in the germline V gene (reference sequence). The CDR3 sequence is 13 residues long. The V end lost 7 bases, the J end lost 6 bases, and 16 bases lay between the germline ends. The CDR3 is CASKATGASEQYF. The CDR3, as DNA: TGTGCCAGCAAGGCCACCGGGGCTAGCGAGCAGTACTTC.

This clonotype appeared many times. V usage is TRBV20-1 and J usage is TRBJ2-7; tentatively, D is TRBD1 (5 bases). Germline CDR1 reads DFQATT; CDR2 reads SNEGSKA (reference sequence). The CDR3 covers 13 residues. The germline V and J ends were trimmed by 6 bases and 5 bases, with 17 bases remaining between them. The CDR3 DNA sequence: TGCAGTGCCCAGCAGCAGGGTCCCAACGAGCAGTACTTC. It specifies CSAQQQGPNEQYF.

This clonotype was counted at least ten times. The chain uses TRBV20-1 and TRBJ1-1; D gene unclear. The V end was cut by 2 bases, the J end by 0 bases, with 25 bases between. Germline lookup yields CDR1 DFQATT and CDR2 SNEGSKA (reference sequence). This CDR3 region has 19 residues. CDR3 loop: CSARFFGELFNYMNTEAFF. CDR3 DNA: TGCAGTGCTAGATTTTTCGGGGAGCTCTTTAATTACATGAACACTGAAGCTTTCTTT.

This clonotype showed up many times. J is TRBJ2-3 and V is TRBV29-1; TRBD2 agrees at 9 bases. The V and J ends lost 4 bases and 3 bases, in that order; junction bases with no gene match: 2. The CDR3 sequence is 13 residues long. CDR1 is SQVTM, CDR2 ANQGSEA, per germline. The CDR3 region is CSVVAGATDTQYF. The CDR3 region has the DNA TGCAGCGTTGTAGCGGGGGCGACAGATACGCAGTATTTT.

The chain joins TRBV29-1 to TRBJ2-1; D uncertain. Germline CDR1 and CDR2: SQVTM and ANQGSEA. V lost 3 bases, J lost 10 bases, and 13 bases lay in between. The CDR3 is 12 residues long. CDR3 region: CSVDVAGREQFF. As DNA, the CDR3 is TGCAGCGTTGATGTGGCAGGACGGGAGCAGTTCTTC.

Concerning this clonotype itself: A read error may explain this, as a much larger clone is one base away. V and J are TRBV12-3 or TRBV12-4 and TRBJ2-7; 7 nucleotides match TRBD1. This CDR3 spans 12 amino acids. For the CDR3, the DNA is TGTGACAGCAGCAAAGGGACAGTTGAGCAGTACTTC. It encodes CDSSKGTVEQYF.

This clonotype was detected a few times. The chain employs TRBV10-3 and TRBJ2-3; 12 bases map to TRBD2. This CDR3 is built from 16 residues. V gave up 4 bases and J gave up 5 bases; unmatched junction bases: 7. In germline, CDR1 is ENHRY, CDR2 SYGVKD. CDR3 sequence (DNA): TGTGCCATCAGTGCCGCTAGCGGGAGGGCCGGAGATACGCAGTATTTT. Its protein product is CAISAASGRAGDTQYF.

This clonotype came up a few times. The rearrangement joins TRBV5-1 to TRBJ2-5; D is perhaps TRBD1 or TRBD2 (7 bases each). Trimming removed 4 bases from V and 5 bases from J, with 18 bases in between. There are 15 residues in the CDR3. In germline, CDR1 is SGHRS, CDR2 YFSETQ. The CDR3 sequence: CASSRPGGAGETQYF. As DNA, the CDR3 is TGCGCCAGCAGCCGGCCAGGGGGGGCTGGGGAGACCCAGTACTTC.

This clonotype has ten or more counts. CDR3 sequence reads: CASGPITNTEAFF. The CDR3 nucleotides read TGTGCCAGCGGACCAATAACAAACACTGAAGCTTTCTTT. The chain joins TRBV7-9 to TRBJ1-1; D gene uncertain. V was cut by 8 bases and J by 2 bases, with 12 bases left in between. The CDR3 contains 13 residues. The germline gives CDR1 SEHNR, CDR2 FQNEAQ (reference sequence).

This clonotype appeared many times. V is TRBV5-1 and J is TRBJ2-1; D remains ambiguous. Germline V gene sequence: CDR1 SGHRS, CDR2 YFSETQ. The CDR3 totals 11 residues. V dropped 7 bases and J dropped 4 bases, with 6 bases sitting between them. Here the CDR3 DNA reads TGCGCCAGCGGGGAATACAATGAGCAGTTCTTC. Its translation: CASGEYNEQFF.

This clonotype appeared many times. The V and J genes are TRBV7-6 and TRBJ2-5, with 7 bases matching TRBD2. Unmatched junction bases numbered 21, after V lost 3 bases and J lost 5 bases. Germline CDR1 is SGHVS and CDR2 is FNYEAQ. This CDR3 region has 19 residues. CDR3 amino acids: CASSFAPTPLAGDGETQYF. The CDR3 region has the DNA TGTGCCAGCAGCTTCGCCCCGACCCCCTTGGCGGGGGATGGGGAGACCCAGTACTTC.

This clonotype occurred many times. The rearrangement uses TRBV27 and TRBJ1-6; no firm D call. CDR1 is MNHEY and CDR2 is SMNVEV in the germline V gene (reference sequence). There are 15 residues in the CDR3. V lost 0 bases, J lost 7 bases, and 10 bases lay in between. The CDR3 sequence is CASSLSAGLNSPLHF. In DNA form, the CDR3 reads TGTGCCAGCAGTTTATCGGCAGGATTAAATTCACCCCTCCACTTT.

This clonotype was seen at least ten times. The V call is TRBV7-2, the J call TRBJ2-3; perhaps D is TRBD1 or TRBD2 (5 bases each). Germline CDR1 and CDR2: SGHTA and FQGNSA. V lost 2 bases and J 5 bases, leaving 14 bases between the germline ends. CDR3 length: 15 amino acids. Here the CDR3 DNA reads TGTGCCAGCAGCTTATCTCCCGGGGCCGGAGATACGCAGTATTTT. Its translation: CASSLSPGAGDTQYF. Full variable domain (missing parts from reference TRBV7-2 and TRBJ2-3): GAGVSQSPSNKVTEKGKDVELRCDPISGHTALYWYRQSLGQGLEFLIYFQGNSAPDKSGLPSDRFSAERTGGSVSTLTIQRTQQEDSAVYLCASSLSPGAGDTQYFGPGTRLTVL.

This clonotype was observed at least ten times. The V call is TRBV25-1, the J call TRBJ2-5; 7 bases line up with TRBD1. CDR3 length: 16 amino acids. Germline assignment: CDR1 MGHDK and CDR2 SYGVNS. Trimming took 3 bases from V and 4 from J; bases not matched to a gene: 11. The CDR3 DNA reads as TGTGCCAGCAGTGATTATGGGCGACAGGGTAGAGAGACCCAGTACTTC. This codes for CASSDYGRQGRETQYF.

Turning to this clonotype: One end of the junction does not line up with germline, which may come from a read error. V is TRBV10-3 and J is TRBJ1-1; D is uncertain. CDR1 and CDR2 (germline): ENHRY, SYGVKD. The CDR3 spans 18 residues. The CDR3: CAISDSRTSRRINTEAFF. The CDR3 DNA is TGTGCCATTAGTGACTCCCGGACGTCCCGACGAATCAACACTGAAGCTTTCTTT.